These 15 T cell receptor beta chains were sequenced from one sample in a study of blood T cell repertoires in COVID-19 (dated by TCRdb to about 2020). The method was the immunoSEQ multiplex PCR assay. In TCRdb, the immuneACCESS table is reduced to in-frame sequences with V and J assigned. These tables do not hold every clone; where another copy was compared, an unresolved V gene accounts for under half, and the others remain unexplained. In this sample the table shows a few hundred thousand clones, approximately 90% of which occur a single time. In total, the top ten clones hold roughly 6.8% of the sample. Sequences were obtained from peripheral blood. The receptors were gathered from a woman aged 30 to 39 with COVID-19, enrolled during active disease.

The gene calls are TRBV4-3 and TRBJ2-7; 9 nucleotides agree with TRBD1. Germline CDR1 is LGHNA and CDR2 is YSLEER. CDR3 length: 14 residues. After removal of 1 base from V and 3 bases from J, the junction contained 1 base not matched to a gene. The CDR3: CASSQATGGYEQYF. The CDR3 nucleotides read TGCGCCAGCAGCCAAGCGACAGGGGGCTACGAGCAGTACTTC.

The chain uses TRBV18 and TRBJ1-2; D is perhaps TRBD1 (6 bases). V was shortened by 5 bases and J by 6 bases, with 19 bases between the two germline ends. The CDR3 sequence is 15 residues long. Per the germline V gene, CDR1 is KGHSH and CDR2 is LQKENI. As DNA, the CDR3 is TGTGCCAGCTCAACTCCCGGGACATCGGCCCATGGCTACACCTTC. Translation: CASSTPGTSAHGYTF.

The V and J genes are TRBV5-4 and TRBJ2-1; 7 bases are a match to TRBD2. The J segment lost 8 bases and the V segment lost 2 bases, leaving 4 bases of the junction unmatched. This CDR3 comprises 13 residues. Germline values: CDR1 SGHNT, CDR2 YYREEE (reference sequence). The CDR3 protein is CASSFGEGDEQFF. For the CDR3, the DNA is TGTGCCAGCAGCTTCGGGGAGGGCGATGAGCAGTTCTTC.

V and J are TRBV19 and TRBJ2-1; a weak D match, TRBD2 (7 bases). V was pared by 3 bases and J by 2 bases, with 14 bases between. The CDR3 covers 16 residues. From germline, CDR1 is LNHDA and CDR2 SQIVND (reference sequence). CDR3 sequence reads: CASSMGGHITYNEQFF. The CDR3 nucleotides read TGTGCCAGTAGTATGGGGGGGCATATCACCTACAATGAGCAGTTCTTC.

The J gene is TRBJ2-7, the V gene TRBV4-3, with D perhaps matching TRBD1 (6 bases). The CDR3 length is 13 residues. V was trimmed by 0 bases and J by 9 bases, leaving 12 bases between them. The germline V gene encodes CDR1 LGHNA and CDR2 YSLEER. The chain's CDR3 is CASSQDGQGRQYF. DNA for the CDR3: TGCGCCAGCAGCCAAGATGGGCAGGGGAGGCAGTACTTC.

The chain links TRBV5-1 to TRBJ2-7; 7 bases line up with TRBD1. The CDR3 totals 15 residues. Germline V gene lookup returns CDR1 SGHRS and CDR2 YFSETQ. With 2 bases clipped from V and 3 bases from J, the junction kept 8 bases outside the gene matches. The CDR3 spells CASSLQTGVGYEQYF. In DNA form, the CDR3 reads TGCGCCAGCAGCTTACAAACAGGGGTAGGCTACGAGCAGTACTTC.

This rearrangement joins TRBV6-5 to TRBJ2-1; 7 bases fit TRBD2. In germline, CDR1 is MNHEY, CDR2 SVGAGI. The CDR3 spans 13 residues. Trimming removed 11 bases from V and 6 bases from J; junction bases left unmatched: 10. The CDR3 sequence: CAVSRGDGNEQFF. CDR3 coding DNA: TGTGCCGTAAGTCGGGGGGATGGCAATGAGCAGTTCTTC.

The rearrangement links TRBV4-1 to TRBJ1-3; 7 bases fit TRBD1. CDR3 length equals 16 residues. J lost 2 bases, V lost 0 bases, and 4 bases had no gene match. CDR1 is MGHRA, CDR2 YSYEKL, per germline. This chain's CDR3 is CASSQDLDRTGNTIYF. The CDR3 bases are TGCGCCAGCAGCCAAGATTTGGACAGGACTGGAAACACCATATATTTT.

The chain combines TRBV28 with TRBJ2-2; D not certain. CDR3 length equals 14 residues. V lost 7 bases and J lost 4, with 13 bases in between. From germline, CDR1 is MDHEN and CDR2 SYDVKM. The CDR3 protein is CASTGAGGTGELFF. CDR3 nucleotide sequence: TGTGCCAGCACTGGTGCCGGTGGCACCGGGGAGCTGTTTTTT.

V gene TRBV19 combines with J gene TRBJ2-7, with D perhaps matching TRBD2 (7 bases). Between the trimmed V and J ends, which lost 1 base and 6 bases, there was a span of 10 bases. CDR3 length: 13 amino acids. Germline V gene lookup returns CDR1 LNHDA and CDR2 SQIVND (reference sequence). The CDR3 is CASSIVAGAEQYV. CDR3 DNA: TGTGCCAGTAGTATAGTTGCGGGGGCCGAGCAGTACGTC.

The chain carries TRBV6-5 and TRBJ2-5; D unresolved. Germline CDR1 reads MNHEY; CDR2 reads SVGAGI. V was trimmed by 6 bases and J by 2 bases, leaving 4 bases between them. The CDR3 runs to 11 residues. In DNA form, the CDR3 reads TGTGCCAGCAGCACACAAGAGACCCAGTACTTC. Translation: CASSTQETQYF.

This chain links TRBV2 with TRBJ2-5, with TRBD1 as a possible D gene (6 bases). V shed 6 bases and J shed 5 bases, with 16 bases lying between them. The germline CDR1 and CDR2 sequences are SNHLY and FYNNEI. CDR3 length equals 14 residues. CDR3 region: CASSADRSGETQYF. CDR3 nucleotide sequence: TGTGCCAGCAGCGCCGACAGGTCCGGGGAGACCCAGTACTTC.

The chain recombines TRBV27 with TRBJ2-1; 16 bases fit TRBD2. The CDR3 covers 19 residues. With V trimmed by 3 bases and J by 1 base, 6 bases remained unmatched. Germline lookup yields CDR1 MNHEY and CDR2 SMNVEV (reference sequence). For the CDR3, the DNA is TGTGCCAGCAGTTTCGTTGGGACTAGCGGGAGGGTGTCCTACAATGAGCAGTTCTTC. Translated, it gives CASSFVGTSGRVSYNEQFF.

In this sample, this clone turned up once. V usage is TRBV2 and J usage is TRBJ2-1; 12 bases fit TRBD2. CDR1 and CDR2 (germline): SNHLY, FYNNEI. The CDR3 totals 14 residues. With 6 bases clipped from V and 8 bases from J, the junction kept 5 bases outside the gene matches. The CDR3 nucleotides are TGTGCCAGCAGAGGACTAGCGGGGTTCGATGAGCAGTTCTTC. This codes for CASRGLAGFDEQFF.

The chain recombines TRBV7-8 with TRBJ2-5, with 9 positions matching TRBD2. The germline V gene has CDR1 SGHVS and CDR2 FQNEAQ. The CDR3 length is 15 residues. With 1 base clipped from V and 5 bases from J, the junction kept 5 bases outside the gene matches. The CDR3 DNA follows: TGTGCCAGCAGCTTAGAACTAGCGGGTGTTGAGACCCAGTACTTC. Its translation: CASSLELAGVETQYF.